Presented here are 12 T cell receptor beta chains from one specimen sequenced in a study of blood T cell repertoires in COVID-19. TCRdb keeps only in-frame clones here, not all; method: immunoSEQ multiplex PCR. The sample lists 180,000 or so clones, over 75% occurring once. The sequenced material came from peripheral blood. The receptors originated from a man aged 40-55 years with active or convalescent COVID-19.

This clone was seen once. The chain recombines TRBV9 with TRBJ1-1; D perhaps matches TRBD1 (5 bases). V lost 0 bases and J 11 bases, leaving 14 bases between the germline ends. The CDR3 extends over 13 amino acids. CDR1 is SGDLS, CDR2 YYNGEE, per germline. CDR3 nucleotide sequence: TGTGCCAGCAGCGTAGCCGACGGGGGGATGGCTTTCTTT. Its translation is CASSVADGGMAFF.

CDR3 residues: CASSQGDRGIYGYTF. CDR3 sequence (DNA): TGCGCCAGCAGCCAAGGGGACAGGGGAATCTATGGCTACACCTTC. The J gene is TRBJ1-2, the V gene TRBV4-3; 10 nucleotides align to TRBD1. Germline CDR1 and CDR2: LGHNA and YSLEER. V trimming: 1 base; J trimming: 4 bases; junction bases outside the gene matches: 3. CDR3 size: 15 residues.

The chain joins TRBV18 to TRBJ2-2; TRBD1 matches at 8 bases. V lost 4 bases to trimming and J lost 1 base; unmatched junction nucleotides: 5. Germline V gene sequence: CDR1 KGHSH, CDR2 LQKENI. This CDR3 spans 16 amino acids. As DNA, the CDR3 is TGTGCCAGCTCACGAGTAGGACAGGGGAACACCGGGGAGCTGTTTTTT. It translates to CASSRVGQGNTGELFF.

The V gene is TRBV19, the J gene TRBJ2-3; a possible D gene is TRBD2 (5 bases). The CDR3 runs to 16 residues. V shed 6 bases and J shed 1 base, with 17 bases lying between them. Germline V CDR1 and CDR2: LNHDA, SQIVND (reference sequence). CDR3 coding DNA: TGTGCCAGTAGCACTACTAGGCCTGAGGGCACAGATACGCAGTATTTT. Its translation: CASSTTRPEGTDTQYF.

The J gene is TRBJ1-4, the V gene TRBV28; 7 nucleotides line up with TRBD1. This CDR3 comprises 15 residues. Per germline, CDR1 MDHEN and CDR2 SYDVKM. V trimming: 3 bases; J trimming: 4 bases; junction bases outside the gene matches: 5. The chain's CDR3 is CASSFVQGINEKLFF. In DNA, the CDR3 is TGTGCCAGCAGTTTCGTACAGGGGATTAATGAAAAACTGTTTTTT.

The rearrangement links TRBV5-4 to TRBJ2-7, with TRBD1 identical over 8 bases. This CDR3 has 15 residues. The junction had 9 bases not matched to a gene; V was cut back by 3 bases and J by 4 bases. Germline CDR1 is SGHNT and CDR2 is YYREEE (reference sequence). CDR3 sequence: CASSSRDRSSYEQYF. CDR3 nucleotide sequence: TGTGCCAGCAGCTCGCGGGACAGGTCGTCTTACGAGCAGTACTTC.

V and J are TRBV19 and TRBJ2-2; possible D gene TRBD1, 5 bases. The germline V gene has CDR1 LNHDA and CDR2 SQIVND (reference sequence). Deletions cut 3 bases from V and 5 bases from J, with 16 bases between. This CDR3 has 16 residues. CDR3: CASSIGQGSSTGELFF. CDR3 sequence (DNA): TGTGCCAGTAGTATCGGGCAGGGAAGTAGTACCGGGGAGCTGTTTTTT.

The chain carries TRBV4-2 and TRBJ1-1; possibly TRBD1 for D (5 bases). The ends were cut back, 1 base at V and 1 base at J, with 13 bases in the middle. There are 16 residues in the CDR3. Per germline, CDR1 LGHNA and CDR2 YNFKEQ. In DNA form, the CDR3 reads TGTGCCAGCAGCCAAGTGTCGAGGCAGGGGAACACTGAAGCTTTCTTT. It yields the protein CASSQVSRQGNTEAFF.

The CDR3 is CASSAQSTTNEKLFF. The CDR3 region has the DNA TGTGCCAGCAGCGCACAGAGTACAACTAATGAAAAACTGTTTTTT. The V and J genes are TRBV6-5 and TRBJ1-4; D uncertain. The CDR3 is made up of 15 amino acids. Germline CDR1 and CDR2: MNHEY and SVGAGI. The V gene lost 6 bases and the J gene lost 0 bases, with 11 bases spanning the gap.

The V gene is TRBV10-3, the J gene TRBJ1-3; D might be TRBD1 (6 bases). V lost 7 bases and J 3 bases, leaving 10 bases between the germline ends. CDR3 length: 13 residues. Germline CDR1 reads ENHRY; CDR2 reads SYGVKD. The CDR3 loop is CAIMGAGGNTIYF. CDR3 bases: TGTGCCATCATGGGGGCTGGTGGAAACACCATATATTTT.

This sequence joins TRBV11-2 and TRBJ1-3; TRBD1 might be the D (5 bases). V was trimmed by 1 base and J by 4 bases, leaving 14 bases between them. The germline gives CDR1 SGHAT, CDR2 FQNNGV. This CDR3 is 16 amino acids long. The CDR3 region is CASSLGVGTRGNTIYF. The CDR3 bases are TGTGCCAGCAGCTTAGGGGTAGGGACTCGAGGAAACACCATATATTTT.

This chain connects TRBV27 to TRBJ1-5; D is possibly TRBD1 (6 bases). Trimming removed 9 bases at V and 0 bases at J, with 9 bases between. Per germline, CDR1 MNHEY and CDR2 SMNVEV (reference sequence). This CDR3 is built from 13 residues. Written as DNA, the CDR3 is TGTGCCAGGACACAGGGTAGCAATCAGCCCCAGCATTTT. Residues: CARTQGSNQPQHF.